This T cell receptor (beta chain) was captured in a study of cytomegalovirus exposure and HLA in healthy donors. Study-level results: In an earlier analysis, in around 590 donors, most V segments appeared productive either ~90% or ~30% of the time.

Researchers ran the PCR with 60 Vbeta and 13 Jbeta primers. In the original workflow: An analysis that came later counted some 85 million unique TCR beta chains, around 12 million shared. Assay: immunoSEQ multiplex PCR; the TCRdb copy retains only in-frame clones and omits some. V and J calls and clone size are as listed in that table; D and trimming were resolved from the DNA. The table shows 130,000 or so clones, with around 81% occurring only once. The CDR3 has 15 residues. The trim removed 2 bases at V and 3 bases at J, leaving 4 bases unmatched. Germline V gene sequence: CDR1 MNHEY, CDR2 SMNVEV (reference sequence). Points on this clone: Its antigen is as yet unknown.

Sequenced input: PBMCs. The TCR was taken from a woman in her 40s in good health and CMV-seronegative. V is TRBV27 and J is TRBJ2-5; 9 nucleotides line up with TRBD2. DNA for the CDR3: TGTGCCAGCAGTTTAGGACTAGCGTCAAAAGAGACCCAGTACTTC. Protein sequence: CASSLGLASKETQYF.